The 19 T cell receptor beta chains given below trace back to one sample, sequenced in a study of blood T cell repertoires in COVID-19. TCRdb's table, derived via immunoSEQ multiplex PCR, lists solely in-frame clones and lacks some. In the table there are about 140,000 clones, about 84% of which are singletons. Material for sequencing was PBMCs or T cells enriched from blood (not recorded which). Receptors originate from a young woman who had been exposed to COVID-19.

The CDR3 sequence: CASRVDRGTDTQYF. The CDR3 nucleotides read TGTGCCAGCAGGGTGGACAGGGGAACAGATACGCAGTATTTT. The gene calls are TRBV7-8 and TRBJ2-3; 9 nucleotides agree with TRBD1. CDR3 size: 14 residues. The germline CDR1 and CDR2 sequences are SGHVS and FQNEAQ. Losses at the gene ends were 6 bases for V and 3 bases for J; bases not matched to a gene: 4.

The J gene is TRBJ2-1, the V gene TRBV11-2; 8 bases agree with TRBD2. Germline V CDR1 and CDR2: SGHAT, FQNNGV. V lost 1 base, J lost 0 bases, and 8 bases stayed unmatched. The CDR3 consists of 18 residues. Here the CDR3 DNA reads TGTGCCAGCAGCTTAGGGGCTAGCGGGTCCAGCTCCTACAATGAGCAGTTCTTC. Protein: CASSLGASGSSSYNEQFF.

The J gene is TRBJ2-7, the V gene TRBV10-3; 7 positions match TRBD1. J gave up 3 bases and V 8 bases, and 10 bases lay outside the gene matches. The CDR3 has 14 residues. Germline values: CDR1 ENHRY, CDR2 SYGVKD. The CDR3 bases are TGTGCCATCCAGAGACAGGGATTCCTCTACGAGCAGTACTTC. The encoded protein is CAIQRQGFLYEQYF.

This chain joins TRBV7-3 and TRBJ2-5, with 7 positions matching TRBD2. Germline V gene lookup returns CDR1 SGHTA and CDR2 FQGTGA. This CDR3 region has 15 residues. The J segment lost 5 bases and the V segment lost 3 bases, leaving 9 bases of the junction unmatched. The CDR3 coding sequence is TGTGCCAGCAGCTTGACCAATTCGGGAGGCGAGACCCAGTACTTC. It specifies CASSLTNSGGETQYF.

CDR3 amino acids: CASSLRTYPANYGYTF. DNA of the CDR3: TGCGCCAGCAGCCTACGGACTTACCCAGCTAACTATGGCTACACCTTC. The V and J genes are TRBV5-1 and TRBJ1-2, with D unclear. CDR3 length equals 16 residues. The V gene's germline CDR1 is SGHRS and CDR2 YFSETQ. Trimming shortened V by 4 bases and J by 0 bases, and 16 bases separated the two germline ends.

The chain combines TRBV18 with TRBJ2-1, with 11 bases that match TRBD2. Germline CDR1 and CDR2: KGHSH and LQKENI. The J segment lost 9 bases and the V segment lost 4 bases, leaving 8 bases of the junction unmatched. The CDR3 is 15 residues long. The DNA of the CDR3 is TGTGCCAGCTCACACTTTAGCGGGAGGGCCCGTGAGCAGTTCTTC. Translation: CASSHFSGRAREQFF.

The chain employs TRBV9 and TRBJ2-3; a weak D match, TRBD2 (5 bases). Germline CDR1 and CDR2: SGDLS and YYNGEE. This CDR3 has 16 amino acids. V was trimmed by 0 bases and J by 0 bases, leaving 11 bases between them. The CDR3 here is CASSVGIATSTDTQYF. CDR3 nucleotides: TGTGCCAGCAGCGTAGGAATAGCGACTAGCACAGATACGCAGTATTTT.

CDR3 region: CAWERQGPHEQYF. The CDR3 DNA reads as TGTGCCTGGGAGAGACAGGGCCCCCACGAGCAGTACTTC. The rearrangement links TRBV30 to TRBJ2-7, with TRBD1 matching 7 bases. This CDR3 has 13 amino acids. Trimming took 5 bases from V and 5 from J; bases not matched to a gene: 9. Germline CDR1 reads GTSNPN; CDR2 reads SVGIG (reference sequence). The entire variable domain, with the rest obtained from reference TRBV30 and TRBJ2-7, is as follows: SQTIHQWPATLVQPVGSPLSLECTVEGTSNPNLYWYRQAAGRGLQLLFYSVGIGQISSEVPQNLSASRPQDRQFILSSKKLLLSDSGFYLCAWERQGPHEQYFGPGTRLTVT.

This clone was seen a single time. The chain joins TRBV30 to TRBJ1-5; 7 bases line up with TRBD1. This CDR3 is 17 amino acids long. V trimming: 2 bases; J trimming: 0 bases; junction bases outside the gene matches: 10. The germline CDR1 and CDR2 sequences are GTSNPN and SVGIG (reference sequence). This CDR3 reads CAWSTTGTAYSNQPQHF. In DNA form, the CDR3 reads TGTGCCTGGAGTACCACCGGGACAGCTTATAGCAATCAGCCCCAGCATTTT.

The chain has TRBV19 and TRBJ2-5, with D possibly matching TRBD1 (5 bases). The germline V gene has CDR1 LNHDA and CDR2 SQIVND (reference sequence). V shed 6 bases and J shed 2 bases, with 10 bases lying between them. This CDR3 is 13 amino acids long. The CDR3 is CASRRQTQETQYF. CDR3 coding DNA: TGTGCCAGTAGGAGACAGACTCAAGAGACCCAGTACTTC.

The rearrangement links TRBV11-2 to TRBJ1-4, with a tentative D call TRBD1 (5 bases). Germline CDR1 SGHAT, CDR2 FQNNGV. V was cut by 5 bases and J by 8 bases, with 12 bases left in between. This CDR3 contains 13 residues. CDR3 amino acids: CASSPGRGEKLFF. CDR3 DNA sequence: TGTGCCAGCAGCCCGGGCCGGGGGGAAAAACTGTTTTTT.

The chain has TRBV4-1 and TRBJ1-1; 10 bases match TRBD1. This CDR3 comprises 17 residues. Germline CDR1 and CDR2: MGHRA and YSYEKL. Trimming at V came to 0 bases and at J to 4 bases, leaving 8 bases not matched to a gene. DNA of the CDR3: TGCGCCAGCAGCCAAGAAGCGACAGGGGGCTGGGGCACTGAAGCTTTCTTT. Translation: CASSQEATGGWGTEAFF.

The rearrangement joins TRBV28 to TRBJ2-6, with a possible D match to TRBD1 (5 bases). The CDR3 has 15 amino acids. The V and J ends lost 6 bases and 0 bases respectively, with 9 bases between them. Germline V lookup: CDR1 MDHEN, CDR2 SYDVKM. The CDR3 nucleotides are TGTGCCAGCAGCGTCGACAGCTCTGGGGCCAACGTCCTGACTTTC. Its translation: CASSVDSSGANVLTF.

This rearrangement joins TRBV27 to TRBJ2-2, with no clear D. Trimming took 5 bases from V and 5 from J, leaving 18 bases between them. Germline V CDR1 and CDR2: MNHEY, SMNVEV (reference sequence). The CDR3 extends over 16 amino acids. CDR3 DNA: TGTGCCAGCAGTCTGGTTAGAGGAACATTGACCGGGGAGCTGTTTTTT. This translates into CASSLVRGTLTGELFF.

V gene TRBV5-1 combines with J gene TRBJ1-3; unclear D gene. Trimming shortened V by 6 bases and J by 3 bases, and 7 bases separated the two germline ends. This CDR3 spans 12 amino acids. In germline, CDR1 is SGHRS, CDR2 YFSETQ. In DNA, the CDR3 is TGCGCCAGCATGGAGGATGGAAACACCATATATTTT. Encoded protein: CASMEDGNTIYF.

The chain links TRBV28 to TRBJ1-1; D call uncertain. The CDR3 totals 13 residues. V shed 3 bases and J shed 6 bases, with 11 bases lying between them. The V gene's germline CDR1 is MDHEN and CDR2 SYDVKM. The CDR3 sequence: CASSFSHQSEAFF. The DNA for the CDR3 is TGTGCCAGCAGTTTTTCGCACCAGTCTGAAGCTTTCTTT.

V is TRBV29-1 and J is TRBJ2-2; perhaps TRBD2 as D (6 bases). The CDR3 covers 13 residues. CDR1 and CDR2 (germline): SQVTM, ANQGSEA. Trimming left V 4 bases short and J 1 base short, with 7 bases between. CDR3 loop: CSVVAVNTGELFF. The CDR3 nucleotides read TGCAGCGTTGTAGCGGTGAACACCGGGGAGCTGTTTTTT.

The chain recombines TRBV19 with TRBJ2-7, with 8 bases fitting TRBD2. The CDR3 has 14 amino acids. After removal of 6 bases from V and 3 bases from J, the junction contained 7 bases not matched to a gene. CDR1 and CDR2 from the germline V gene are LNHDA and SQIVND (reference sequence). For the CDR3, the DNA is TGTGCCAGTAGCAACGCCCGGGGGGGCTACGAGCAGTACTTC. It is translated as CASSNARGGYEQYF.

The chain couples TRBV6-5 to TRBJ1-3; 7 bases are a match to TRBD1. V gave up 4 bases and J gave up 3 bases; unmatched junction bases: 9. The germline CDR1 and CDR2 sequences are MNHEY and SVGAGI. CDR3 length equals 16 residues. The CDR3 reads CASSSGSRGYGNTIYF. Written as DNA, the CDR3 is TGTGCCAGCAGTTCGGGGTCCAGGGGGTATGGAAACACCATATATTTT.